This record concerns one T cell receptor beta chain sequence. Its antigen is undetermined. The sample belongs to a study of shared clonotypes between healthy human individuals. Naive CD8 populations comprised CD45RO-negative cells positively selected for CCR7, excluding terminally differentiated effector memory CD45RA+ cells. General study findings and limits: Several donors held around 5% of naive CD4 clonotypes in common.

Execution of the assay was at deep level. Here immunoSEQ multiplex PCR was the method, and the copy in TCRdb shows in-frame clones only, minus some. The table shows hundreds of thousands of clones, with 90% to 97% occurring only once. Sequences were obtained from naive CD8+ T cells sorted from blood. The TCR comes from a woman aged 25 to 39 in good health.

The CDR3, as DNA: TGTGCCAGCAGCCCCGCCGGACAGAGGGAGACCCAGTACTTC. As protein: CASSPAGQRETQYF. V usage is TRBV11-2 and J usage is TRBJ2-5, with D possibly being TRBD1 (6 bases). Germline V gene lookup returns CDR1 SGHAT and CDR2 FQNNGV. The CDR3 has 14 amino acids. V was pared by 5 bases and J by 5 bases, with 15 bases between.